This entry lists 20 T cell receptor beta chains sequenced from one sample in a study of T-cell memory formation after mild COVID-19. MiXCR was run by TCRdb on the 5' RACE reads, yielding one entry per CDR3 protein. The data hold over 500,000 distinct CDR3 sequences, with around 15% observed a single time. Sequencing used PBMCs or a T cell subset sorted from them (not recorded which). These receptors were obtained from an adult woman who had mild COVID-19 (a few samples of this study predate the infection). Cell type and time point are not known.

The J gene is TRBJ2-7, the V gene TRBV6-5; D remains ambiguous. The CDR3 extends over 13 amino acids. Germline CDR1 reads MNHEY; CDR2 reads SVGAGI. The ends were cut back, 7 bases at V and 5 bases at J, with 15 bases in the middle. CDR3 amino acids: CASNRASTNEQYF. The CDR3 nucleotides read TGTGCCAGCAACCGGGCCTCTACGAACGAGCAGTACTTC.

This clonotype turned up a few times. CDR3 loop: CASSYSARGGYNEQFF. CDR3 nucleotide sequence: TGTGCCAGCAGTTACTCAGCGCGGGGGGGTTACAATGAGCAGTTCTTC. This chain joins TRBV6-5 and TRBJ2-1; 9 bases are shared with TRBD2. V was pared by 0 bases and J by 4 bases, with 4 bases of the junction left unmatched. This CDR3 has 16 amino acids. The germline V gene encodes CDR1 MNHEY and CDR2 SVGAGI.

The chain carries TRBV27 and TRBJ2-4; perhaps TRBD2 as D (6 bases). V was shortened by 5 bases and J by 3 bases, with 11 bases between the two germline ends. The CDR3 consists of 14 residues. CDR1 is MNHEY and CDR2 is SMNVEV in the germline V gene (reference sequence). CDR3 sequence (DNA): TGTGCCAGCAGTCCCCCGGGAGTCAAAAACATTCAGTACTTC. This sequence encodes CASSPPGVKNIQYF.

This clonotype occurred a few times. This sequence joins TRBV11-2 and TRBJ1-2; weak D call: TRBD1 (6 bases). Germline CDR1 is SGHAT and CDR2 is FQNNGV. V was cut by 4 bases and J by 4 bases, with 22 bases left in between. The CDR3 runs to 17 residues. CDR3 sequence reads: CASSSGVVGPPPYGYTF. The DNA of the CDR3 is TGTGCCAGCAGCTCAGGGGTGGTAGGGCCGCCTCCCTATGGCTACACCTTC.

This clonotype was counted between two and nine times. The chain joins TRBV12-3 or TRBV12-4 to TRBJ1-2; perhaps TRBD1 as D (6 bases). The CDR3 runs 13 residues. Trimming cost V 7 bases and J 5 bases, with 14 bases left between them. The CDR3 region is CASTNGRGYGYTF. DNA for the CDR3: TGTGCCAGCACCAACGGCAGGGGTTATGGCTACACCTTC.

This clonotype turned up a few times. The chain joins TRBV6-2 or TRBV6-3 to TRBJ2-5; 7 nucleotides align to TRBD2. Per the germline V gene, CDR1 is MNHEY and CDR2 is SVGEGT. The CDR3 is 15 amino acids. V lost 2 bases to trimming and J lost 2 bases; unmatched junction nucleotides: 5. Here the CDR3 DNA reads TGTGCCAGCAGTTACGATTCTAGCGGACAAGAGACCCAGTACTTC. Translated: CASSYDSSGQETQYF.

The sample holds many counts of this clonotype. V is TRBV4-2 and J is TRBJ2-7, with a weak D call TRBD2 (6 bases). In germline, CDR1 is LGHNA, CDR2 YNFKEQ. The germline V and J ends were trimmed by 0 bases and 2 bases, with 8 bases remaining between them. This CDR3 contains 14 residues. CDR3 in amino acids: CASSQDGEAYEQYF. The CDR3 DNA is TGTGCCAGCAGCCAAGACGGGGAGGCCTACGAGCAGTACTTC.

There are many counts of this clonotype. The gene calls are TRBV5-1 and TRBJ2-1; TRBD2 might be the D (6 bases). CDR3 length: 14 residues. Trimming cost V 0 bases and J 6 bases, with 10 bases left between them. Germline lookup yields CDR1 SGHRS and CDR2 YFSETQ. The CDR3 DNA reads TGCGCCAGCAGCTTGGTGGTGACTAGCAATGAGCAGTTCTTC. Translated, it gives CASSLVVTSNEQFF.

This rearrangement joins TRBV5-5 to TRBJ1-3, with a weak D call TRBD1 (6 bases). V lost 4 bases to trimming and J lost 0 bases, with 14 bases between them. There are 16 residues in the CDR3. Germline CDR1 SGHKS, CDR2 YYEKEE (reference sequence). For the CDR3, the DNA is TGTGCCAGCAGCGGCGGGACATCGTTCTCTGGAAACACCATATATTTT. Its protein is CASSGGTSFSGNTIYF.

On this clonotype itself: Possible read error: a much larger clone is one base away. CDR3 sequence reads: CASIKDGQNTGELFF. The CDR3 DNA reads TGCGCCAGCATAAAAGACGGCCAGAACACCGGGGAGCTGTTTTTT. The chain recombines TRBV5-1 with TRBJ2-2; no definite D call. CDR3 length equals 15 residues. Trimming removed 6 bases at V and 1 base at J, with 13 bases between. Per the germline V gene, CDR1 is SGHRS and CDR2 is YFSETQ.

This clonotype was observed at least ten times. The genes are TRBV4-3 and TRBJ2-7, with a weak D call TRBD2 (5 bases). The V and J ends lost 0 bases and 5 bases respectively, with 8 bases between them. CDR3 length: 13 amino acids. CDR1 and CDR2 from the germline V gene are LGHNA and YSLEER. The CDR3 spells CASSQDRRDEQYF. The CDR3 bases are TGCGCCAGCAGCCAAGACAGGCGGGACGAGCAGTACTTC.

The CDR3 region is CASSLGWGAGNEQFF. The CDR3 DNA is TGTGCCAGCAGCCTGGGGTGGGGGGCCGGCAATGAGCAGTTCTTC. The gene calls are TRBV5-4 and TRBJ2-1, with D perhaps TRBD1 or TRBD2 (6 bases each). Germline CDR1 is SGHNT and CDR2 is YYREEE (reference sequence). V was cut by 4 bases and J by 6 bases, with 17 bases left in between. This CDR3 is 15 amino acids long. Variable domain in full (rest from reference TRBV5-4 and TRBJ2-1): ETGVTQSPTHLIKTRGQQVTLRCSSQSGHNTVSWYQQALGQGPQFIFQYYREEENGRGNFPPRFSGLQFPNYSSELNVNALELDDSALYLCASSLGWGAGNEQFFGPGTRLTVL.

The chain uses TRBV14 and TRBJ2-2, with TRBD1 identical over 7 bases. The trim removed 3 bases at V and 6 bases at J, leaving 1 base unmatched. CDR3 size: 13 residues. Per the germline V gene, CDR1 is SGHDN and CDR2 is FVKESK. The CDR3 nucleotides are TGTGCCAGCAGCCACAGGGGGTCCGGGGAGCTGTTTTTT. Protein sequence: CASSHRGSGELFF. The full variable domain, in which reference TRBV14 and TRBJ2-2 provide the parts outside the CDR3, is EAGVTQFPSHSVIEKGQTVTLRCDPISGHDNLYWYRRVMGKEIKFLLHFVKESKQDESGMPNNRFLAERTGGTYSTLKVQPAELEDSGVYFCASSHRGSGELFFGEGSRLTVL.

The rearrangement joins TRBV29-1 to TRBJ2-3; 8 bases map to TRBD1. This CDR3 contains 13 residues. Losses at the gene ends were 4 bases for V and 2 bases for J; bases not matched to a gene: 2. CDR1 and CDR2 (germline): SQVTM, ANQGSEA. The CDR3 sequence: CSVARGPTDTQYF. CDR3 DNA sequence: TGCAGCGTTGCCAGGGGGCCCACAGATACGCAGTATTTT.

The V gene is TRBV10-3, the J gene TRBJ1-2; TRBD1 matches 8 bases. The CDR3 sequence is 15 residues long. V lost 6 bases, J lost 4 bases, and 10 bases stayed unmatched. CDR1 is ENHRY, CDR2 SYGVKD, per germline. This chain's CDR3 is CAIREPGQGSYGYTF. DNA for the CDR3: TGTGCCATCAGAGAGCCTGGACAGGGAAGCTATGGCTACACCTTC.

The chain is built from TRBV5-1 and TRBJ2-2; D remains ambiguous. This CDR3 has 16 residues. Germline loops: CDR1 SGHRS, CDR2 YFSETQ. Between the trimmed V and J ends, which lost 3 bases and 1 base, there was a span of 13 bases. CDR3 loop: CASSYQLTQNTGELFF. DNA for the CDR3: TGCGCCAGCAGCTACCAACTAACACAGAACACCGGGGAGCTGTTTTTT.

Here the CDR3 DNA reads TGTGCCACCAGTGATTTGAGGTATGGCAGGGGCTCCTACAATGAGCAGTTCTTC. This codes for CATSDLRYGRGSYNEQFF. The chain recombines TRBV24-1 with TRBJ2-1; D possibly corresponds to TRBD1 (6 bases). The CDR3 has 18 residues. The ends were cut back, 0 bases at V and 0 bases at J, with 14 bases in the middle. Germline V gives CDR1 KGHDR, CDR2 SFDVKD.

This clonotype has just a few counts. The rearrangement uses TRBV7-9 and TRBJ2-2; TRBD1 matches at 9 bases. The junction had 4 bases not matched to a gene; V was cut back by 5 bases and J by 0 bases. CDR1 and CDR2 from the germline V gene are SEHNR and FQNEAQ (reference sequence). This CDR3 comprises 16 residues. CDR3 sequence reads: CASSTRDRANTGELFF. CDR3 nucleotides: TGTGCCAGCAGCACCAGGGACAGGGCGAACACCGGGGAGCTGTTTTTT.

The rearrangement links TRBV4-3 to TRBJ1-3; D not certain. From germline, CDR1 is LGHNA and CDR2 YSLEER. Trimming cost V 1 base and J 3 bases, with 1 base left between them. This CDR3 spans 12 amino acids. The chain's CDR3 is CASSQGGNTIYF. DNA of the CDR3: TGCGCCAGCAGCCAAGGTGGAAACACCATATATTTT.

The chain links TRBV14 to TRBJ1-2; TRBD1 is a possible D gene (6 bases). From germline, CDR1 is SGHDN and CDR2 FVKESK. The CDR3 has 16 amino acids. With 1 base removed from V and 5 bases from J, the gap between germline ends came to 17 bases. CDR3 in amino acids: CASSQGGALTGYGYTF. CDR3 in DNA: TGTGCCAGCAGCCAAGGGGGGGCTCTCACGGGGTATGGCTACACCTTC. Full variable domain (remainder filled in from reference TRBV14 and TRBJ1-2): EAGVTQFPSHSVIEKGQTVTLRCDPISGHDNLYWYRRVMGKEIKFLLHFVKESKQDESGMPNNRFLAERTGGTYSTLKVQPAELEDSGVYFCASSQGGALTGYGYTFGSGTRLTVV.